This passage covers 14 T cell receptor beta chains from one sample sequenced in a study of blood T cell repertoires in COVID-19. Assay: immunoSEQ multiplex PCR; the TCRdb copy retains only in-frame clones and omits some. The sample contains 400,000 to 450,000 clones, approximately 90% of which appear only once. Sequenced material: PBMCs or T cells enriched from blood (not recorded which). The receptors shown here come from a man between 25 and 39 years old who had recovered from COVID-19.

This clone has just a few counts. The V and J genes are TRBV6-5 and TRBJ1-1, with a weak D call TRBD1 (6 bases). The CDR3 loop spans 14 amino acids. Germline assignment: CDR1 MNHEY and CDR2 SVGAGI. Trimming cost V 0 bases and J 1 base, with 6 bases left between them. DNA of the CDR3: TGTGCCAGCAGTTACTCGGGGGCGAACACTGAAGCTTTCTTT. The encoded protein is CASSYSGANTEAFF.

The CDR3 here is CASSHGQGRGNTIYF. The CDR3 region has the DNA TGTGCCAGCAGCCACGGACAGGGGCGAGGAAACACCATATATTTT. The V gene is TRBV7-9, the J gene TRBJ1-3; 9 bases are a match to TRBD1. The CDR3 has 15 amino acids. The V segment lost 5 bases and the J segment 4 bases; nucleotides outside the gene matches: 6. Germline V gene data show CDR1 as SEHNR and CDR2 as FQNEAQ (reference sequence).

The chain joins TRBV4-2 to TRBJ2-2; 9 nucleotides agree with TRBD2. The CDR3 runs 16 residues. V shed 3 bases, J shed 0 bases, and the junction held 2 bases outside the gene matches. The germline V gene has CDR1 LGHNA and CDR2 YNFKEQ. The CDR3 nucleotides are TGTGCCAGCAGCCAGACTAGCGGATCGAACACCGGGGAGCTGTTTTTT. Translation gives CASSQTSGSNTGELFF.

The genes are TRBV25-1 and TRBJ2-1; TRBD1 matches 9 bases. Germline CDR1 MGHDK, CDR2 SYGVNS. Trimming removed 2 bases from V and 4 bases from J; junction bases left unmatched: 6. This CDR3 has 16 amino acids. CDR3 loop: CASSETTGGWYNEQFF. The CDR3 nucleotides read TGTGCCAGCAGTGAAACGACAGGGGGATGGTACAATGAGCAGTTCTTC.

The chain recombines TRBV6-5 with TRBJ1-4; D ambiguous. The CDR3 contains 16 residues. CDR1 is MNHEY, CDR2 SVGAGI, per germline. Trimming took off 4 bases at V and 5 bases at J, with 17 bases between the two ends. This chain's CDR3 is CASSFQPGVGNEKLFF. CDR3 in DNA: TGTGCCAGCAGTTTCCAACCTGGAGTTGGGAATGAAAAACTGTTTTTT.

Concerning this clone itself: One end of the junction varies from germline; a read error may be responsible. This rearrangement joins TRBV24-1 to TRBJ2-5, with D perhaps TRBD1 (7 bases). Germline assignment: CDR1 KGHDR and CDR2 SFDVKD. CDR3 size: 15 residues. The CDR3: CATSDRPGGQETQYF. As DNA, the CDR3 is TGTGCCACCAGTGACCGACCAGGGGGGCAAGAGACCCAATACTTC.

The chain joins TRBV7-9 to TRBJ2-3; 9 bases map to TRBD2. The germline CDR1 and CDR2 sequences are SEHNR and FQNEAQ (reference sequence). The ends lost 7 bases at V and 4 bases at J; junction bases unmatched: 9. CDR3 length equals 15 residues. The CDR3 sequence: CASTKRAGGADTQYF. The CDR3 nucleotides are TGTGCCAGCACCAAAAGGGCGGGAGGGGCAGATACGCAGTATTTT.

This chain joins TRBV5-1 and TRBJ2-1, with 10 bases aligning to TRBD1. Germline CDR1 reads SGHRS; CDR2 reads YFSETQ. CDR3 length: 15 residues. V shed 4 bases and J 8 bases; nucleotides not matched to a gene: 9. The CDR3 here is CASSNRDRGLDEQFF. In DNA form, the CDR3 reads TGCGCCAGCAGCAACCGGGACAGGGGACTTGATGAGCAGTTCTTC.

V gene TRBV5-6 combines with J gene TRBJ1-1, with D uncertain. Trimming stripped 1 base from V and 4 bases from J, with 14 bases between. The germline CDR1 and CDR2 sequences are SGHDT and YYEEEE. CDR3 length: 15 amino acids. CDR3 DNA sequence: TGTGCCAGCAGCTTGCGGGGAGCCGGTAGCACTGAAGCTTTCTTT. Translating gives CASSLRGAGSTEAFF.

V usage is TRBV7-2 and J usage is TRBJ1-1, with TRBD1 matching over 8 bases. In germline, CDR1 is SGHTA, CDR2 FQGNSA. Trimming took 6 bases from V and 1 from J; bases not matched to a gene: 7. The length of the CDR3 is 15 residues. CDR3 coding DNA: TGTGCCAGCAGGAACGGGGACAGGAGGAACACTGAAGCTTTCTTT. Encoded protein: CASRNGDRRNTEAFF. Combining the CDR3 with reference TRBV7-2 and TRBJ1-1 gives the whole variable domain GAGVSQSPSNKVTEKGKDVELRCDPISGHTALYWYRQSLGQGLEFLIYFQGNSAPDKSGLPSDRFSAERTGGSVSTLTIQRTQQEDSAVYLCASRNGDRRNTEAFFGQGTRLTVV.

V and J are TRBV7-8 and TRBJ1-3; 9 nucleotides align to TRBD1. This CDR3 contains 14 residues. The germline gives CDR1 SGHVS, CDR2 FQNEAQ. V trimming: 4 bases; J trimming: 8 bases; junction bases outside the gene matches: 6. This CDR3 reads CASSSGQGWDTIYF. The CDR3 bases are TGTGCCAGCAGCTCAGGACAGGGGTGGGACACCATATATTTT.

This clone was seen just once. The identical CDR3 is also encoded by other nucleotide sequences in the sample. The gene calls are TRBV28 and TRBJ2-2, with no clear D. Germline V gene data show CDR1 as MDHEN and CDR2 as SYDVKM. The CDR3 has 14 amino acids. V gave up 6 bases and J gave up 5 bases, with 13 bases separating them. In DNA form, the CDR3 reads TGTGCCAGCAGCCTCCTGGCCGGGACCGGGGAGCTGTTTTTT. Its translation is CASSLLAGTGELFF.

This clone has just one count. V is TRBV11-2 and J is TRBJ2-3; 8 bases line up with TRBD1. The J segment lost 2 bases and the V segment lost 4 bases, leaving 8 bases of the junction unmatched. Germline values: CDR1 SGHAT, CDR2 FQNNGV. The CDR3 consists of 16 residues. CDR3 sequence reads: CASSSAQGEDTDTQYF. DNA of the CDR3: TGTGCCAGCAGCTCAGCACAGGGGGAAGACACAGATACGCAGTATTTT.

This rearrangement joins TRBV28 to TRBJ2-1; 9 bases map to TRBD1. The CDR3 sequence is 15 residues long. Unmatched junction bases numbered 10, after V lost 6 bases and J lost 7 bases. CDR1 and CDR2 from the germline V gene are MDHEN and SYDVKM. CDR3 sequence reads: CASRLTGTGQNEQFF. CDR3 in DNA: TGTGCCAGCAGACTGACCGGGACAGGGCAAAATGAGCAGTTCTTC.